The 8 T cell receptor beta chains listed next were all sequenced from one sample in a study of coeliac disease. Sequencing was performed with immunoSEQ multiplex PCR; in TCRdb, only in-frame clones are kept and a portion is missing. The repertoire has some 3,600 clones, approximately 63% of them found once; the top ten carry around 6%. Material for sequencing was lymphocytes from the gut lamina propria. These receptors originate from a man between 65 and 85 years old without celiac disease.

The count of this clone is one. The chain employs TRBV9 and TRBJ2-5; D unresolved. This CDR3 has 14 residues. CDR1 and CDR2 (germline): SGDLS, YYNGEE. Trimming shortened V by 0 bases and J by 1 base, and 7 bases separated the two germline ends. This CDR3 reads CASSVDPSQETQYF. DNA of the CDR3: TGTGCCAGCAGCGTAGATCCCAGCCAAGAGACCCAGTACTTC.

V and J are TRBV23-1 and TRBJ2-2; a possible D gene is TRBD2 (6 bases). TRBV23-1 is identified as an open reading frame with a role that is uncertain. The CDR3 runs to 15 residues. Trimming stripped 11 bases from V and 6 bases from J, with 22 bases between. CDR3 region: CARENAGLRPGELFF. CDR3 DNA sequence: TGCGCCCGCGAGAATGCGGGGCTTAGACCCGGGGAGCTGTTTTTT.

The chain carries TRBV11-3 and TRBJ2-1; D gene ambiguous. Trimming pared 1 base from V and 2 bases from J, leaving 9 bases between. The germline V gene encodes CDR1 SGHNT and CDR2 YENEEA. CDR3 length: 15 residues. This chain's CDR3 is CASSLGGGAYNEQFF. DNA for the CDR3: TGTGCCAGCAGCTTAGGAGGCGGCGCCTACAATGAGCAGTTCTTC.

The gene calls are TRBV21-1 and TRBJ1-2; the table assigns TRBD1, which was not confirmed against the DNA. TRBV21-1 is given as a pseudogene. The CDR3 is 15 residues long. CDR3 DNA sequence: TGTGCCAGCAGCAACAAGGCAGGACAGTCCTATGGCTACACCTTC. Translation: CASSNKAGQSYGYTF.

This chain links TRBV5-1 with TRBJ2-3; D perhaps matches TRBD1 (6 bases). Germline V CDR1 and CDR2: SGHRS, YFSETQ. The CDR3 runs to 14 residues. Trimming cost V 1 base and J 0 bases, with 6 bases left between them. The CDR3 loop reads CASSLTGSTDTQYF. The CDR3, as DNA: TGCGCCAGCAGCTTGACAGGGAGCACAGATACGCAGTATTTT.

The CDR3 nucleotides read TGTGCCAGCAGCTTAATCACCGGTCCACCCCTCCACTTT. Translating gives CASSLITGPPLHF. The chain recombines TRBV7-9 with TRBJ1-6, with no clear D. Trimming removed 2 bases from V and 11 bases from J, with 10 bases in between. Germline V CDR1 and CDR2: SEHNR, FQNEAQ (reference sequence). The CDR3 length is 13 residues.

This clone is medium-sized. The chain couples TRBV10-3 to TRBJ1-3; TRBD1 matches 7 bases. There are 16 residues in the CDR3. Germline CDR1 and CDR2: ENHRY and SYGVKD. J lost 4 bases, V lost 4 bases, and 10 bases had no gene match. The CDR3 reads CAISGDQTGVGNTIYF. The CDR3 nucleotides read TGTGCCATCAGTGGGGACCAAACAGGGGTCGGAAACACCATATATTTT.

This clone was observed a few times. This sequence joins TRBV7-9 and TRBJ1-1; D call uncertain. The V end lost 3 bases, the J end lost 3 bases, and 5 bases lay between the germline ends. This CDR3 has 12 residues. The V gene's germline CDR1 is SEHNR and CDR2 FQNEAQ (reference sequence). CDR3 coding DNA: TGTGCCAGCAGCTTTCGTGACACTGAAGCTTTCTTT. Amino acid sequence: CASSFRDTEAFF.